The rows below give T cell receptor beta chains drawn from one sample of a study of blood T cell repertoires in COVID-19. Using immunoSEQ multiplex PCR, the repertoire was profiled, and TCRdb retains in-frame clones only, with some absent. The sample has more than 300,000 clones; 80% to 95% are singletons. What was sequenced was PBMCs or T cells enriched from blood (not recorded which). The receptor set was obtained from a woman in her thirties who had recovered from COVID-19. Each CDR3 is given without its conserved first and last residue.

v_call,cdr3_aa
TRBV4-2,ASSQDASGSTEQY
TRBV27,ASRAQGTNYGYT
TRBV18,ASSPTGGGGANVLT
TRBV28,ASSPSTLSYEQY
TRBV14,ASSQDEGRRGYT
TRBV12-3/TRBV12-4,ASTSSNTGELF
TRBV5-1,ASSFNPTASYEQY
TRBV28,ASEGLAGGLNTGELF
TRBV4-1,ASSQTPEYEQY
TRBV6-5,ASTPRRGTEAF
TRBV18,ASSPLVTRGGHSGNTIY
TRBV21-1,ASSNSGDRGTGKAAATEAF
TRBV28,ASSRGGLNTEAF
TRBV21-1,ASSKKAPPGQAVYGYT
TRBV7-3,ASSSLAGSYNEQF
TRBV19,ASSYLYEQY